The present T cell receptor (beta chain) was sequenced within a study of T cell clonotyping in hematopoietic cell transplantation (dated by TCRdb to about 2021). About the investigation overall: Pretransplant recipient samples were obtained after cytoreduction. A total of 135 blood samples were collected in the study from some 37 consecutive transplant recipients and their related donors. Patient recruitment ran from 2015 to January 2017, and follow-up continued until late 2020 or death. Overall study outcomes, separate from this receptor: Broader posttransplant TCR repertoire diversity was predicted by donor and pretransplant recipient Inverse Simpson Index values. After transplant, TCR diversity in recipients dropped, and pathologically expanded clonotypes increased progressively from day 30 to day 180. The sample size was limited, and because cells were not sorted, the contributions of CD4 and CD8 repertoires could not be separated. Only a small fraction of recipient repertoires overlapped donor repertoires, with over 95% appearing de novo at the given depth.

The immunoSEQ assay, a bias-controlled multiplex PCR using V- and J-specific primers, was used to amplify TCR beta CDR3 regions from genomic DNA. In a second PCR step, a proprietary barcode and Illumina adapter sequences were attached to the CDR3 amplicons. An Illumina MiSeq instrument was used for sequencing of the CDR3 libraries. Turning to the authors' computational methods: immunoSEQ Analyzer 3.0 was used for export and quality control, with R Bioconductor and Immunarch used for downstream analyses. Only productive rearrangements within the normalized downsampled data set were used in the calculation of repertoire metrics. Pathologically expanded clonotypes were defined as those larger than 5 templates in the normalized cohort. Repertoire diversity was measured with the Inverse Simpson Index. The non-normalized data set was used for CMV-specificity analyses so that all clonotypes could be captured. TCRdb re-hosts the immuneACCESS table, in-frame sequences only. Its copies lack some clones; in the studies checked, an unresolved V gene accounts for under half of them, and the cause for the rest is not known. V and J calls plus clone size are reproduced from that table; the DNA served to infer D and trimming. The sample records about 10,000 clones, roughly 90% of which are singletons. The ten largest clonotypes hold about an eighth of the sample.

From the germline V gene (reference sequence), CDR1 is LNHDA and CDR2 is SQIVND. There are 14 amino acids in the CDR3, from cysteine to phenylalanine inclusive. Here the CDR3 DNA is all that survives: 42 bases in frame from base 1. Unmatched junction bases come to 6, with V trimmed by 5 bases and J by 5 bases. As regards this clone: The specificity of this receptor is unknown. No base quality values were provided; no much bigger clone lies one nucleotide off.

Taken with the paper, the label for time point translates to: recipient sample about 28 days before transplant, after cytoreduction. Blood samples were obtained from recipients approximately 28 days before transplant and at days 30, 100 and 180 after transplant. Nuclei Lysis Solution was used to extract genomic DNA from fresh or cryopreserved unfractionated peripheral blood mononuclear cells. Rearrangement joined TRBV19 to TRBJ2-1; 7 bases in the middle match TRBD2. Sequences were derived from peripheral blood mononuclear cells, sampled before stem cell transplant. The TCR originated in a woman in her thirties or forties with acute myeloid leukemia. Some clones in this sample may be carry-over from other donors' samples. The CDR3 here reads CASSVGLSDNEQFF. At the DNA level, the sequence is TGTGCCAGTAGTGTGGGACTATCCGACAATGAGCAGTTCTTC.